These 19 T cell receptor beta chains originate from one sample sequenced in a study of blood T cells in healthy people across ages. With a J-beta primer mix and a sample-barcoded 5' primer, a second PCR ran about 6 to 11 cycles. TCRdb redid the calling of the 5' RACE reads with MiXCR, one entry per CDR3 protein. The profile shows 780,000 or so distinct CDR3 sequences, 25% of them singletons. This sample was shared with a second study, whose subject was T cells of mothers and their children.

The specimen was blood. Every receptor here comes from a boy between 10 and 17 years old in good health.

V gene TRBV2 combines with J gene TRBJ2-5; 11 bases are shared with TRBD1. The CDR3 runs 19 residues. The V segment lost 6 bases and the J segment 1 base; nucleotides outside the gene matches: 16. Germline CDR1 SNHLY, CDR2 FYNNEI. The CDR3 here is CASSGRTGGVPLSQETQYF. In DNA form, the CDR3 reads TGTGCCAGCAGCGGAAGGACAGGGGGCGTTCCGTTGAGCCAAGAGACCCAGTACTTC.

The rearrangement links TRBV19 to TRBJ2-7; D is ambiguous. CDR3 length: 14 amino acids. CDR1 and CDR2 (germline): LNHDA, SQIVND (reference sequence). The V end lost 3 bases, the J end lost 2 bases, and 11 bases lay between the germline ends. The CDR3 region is CASSILHSPYEQYF. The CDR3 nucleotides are TGTGCCAGTAGTATCCTACACTCTCCCTACGAGCAGTACTTC.

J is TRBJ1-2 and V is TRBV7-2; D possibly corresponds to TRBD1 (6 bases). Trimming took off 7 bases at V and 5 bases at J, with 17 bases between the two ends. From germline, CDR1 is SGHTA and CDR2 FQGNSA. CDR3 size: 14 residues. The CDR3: CASTTVGARYGYTF. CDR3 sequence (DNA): TGTGCCAGCACCACGGTGGGGGCTCGTTATGGCTACACCTTC.

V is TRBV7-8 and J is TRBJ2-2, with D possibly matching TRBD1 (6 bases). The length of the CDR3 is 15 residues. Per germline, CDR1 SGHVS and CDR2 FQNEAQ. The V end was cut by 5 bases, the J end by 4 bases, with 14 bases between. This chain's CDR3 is CASSRQQGTTGELFF. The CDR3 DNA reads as TGTGCCAGCAGCCGTCAACAGGGAACCACCGGGGAGCTGTTTTTT.

The CDR3 loop reads CASTTSGSYEQYF. The CDR3 DNA follows: TGTGCCAGTACTACTAGCGGGAGCTACGAGCAGTACTTC. The V and J genes are TRBV19 and TRBJ2-7, with TRBD2 identical over 11 bases. This CDR3 spans 13 amino acids. Trimming took 7 bases from V and 3 from J; bases not matched to a gene: 2. The germline V gene encodes CDR1 LNHDA and CDR2 SQIVND (reference sequence). The full variable domain, completed using reference TRBV19 and TRBJ2-7, is DGGITQSPKYLFRKEGQNVTLSCEQNLNHDAMYWYRQDPGQGLRLIYYSQIVNDFQKGDIAEGYSVSREKKESFPLTVTSAQKNPTAFYLCASTTSGSYEQYFGPGTRLTVT.

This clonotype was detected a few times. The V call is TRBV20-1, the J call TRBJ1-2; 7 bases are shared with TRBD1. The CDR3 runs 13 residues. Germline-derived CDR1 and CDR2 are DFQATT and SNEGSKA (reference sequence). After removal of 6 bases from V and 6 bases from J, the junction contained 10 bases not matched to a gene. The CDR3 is CSAIGARGDGYTF. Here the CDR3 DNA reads TGCAGTGCCATAGGGGCCAGGGGGGATGGCTACACCTTC.

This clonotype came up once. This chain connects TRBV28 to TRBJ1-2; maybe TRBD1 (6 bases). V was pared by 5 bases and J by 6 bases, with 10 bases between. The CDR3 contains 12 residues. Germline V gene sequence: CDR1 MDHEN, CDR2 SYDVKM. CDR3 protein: CASSASGDGYTF. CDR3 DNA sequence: TGTGCCAGCAGTGCATCAGGGGATGGCTACACCTTC.

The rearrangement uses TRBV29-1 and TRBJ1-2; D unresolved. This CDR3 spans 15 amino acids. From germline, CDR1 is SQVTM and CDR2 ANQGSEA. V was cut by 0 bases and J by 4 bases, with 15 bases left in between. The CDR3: CSVEDRAAAGYGYTF. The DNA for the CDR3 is TGCAGCGTTGAAGATCGGGCGGCGGCAGGCTATGGCTACACCTTC.

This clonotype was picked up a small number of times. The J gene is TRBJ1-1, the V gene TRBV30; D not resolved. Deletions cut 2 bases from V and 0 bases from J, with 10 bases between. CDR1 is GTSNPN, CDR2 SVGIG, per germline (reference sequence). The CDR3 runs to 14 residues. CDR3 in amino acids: CAWSQSGLNTEAFF. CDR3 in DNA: TGTGCCTGGAGTCAGTCCGGGTTGAACACTGAAGCTTTCTTT.

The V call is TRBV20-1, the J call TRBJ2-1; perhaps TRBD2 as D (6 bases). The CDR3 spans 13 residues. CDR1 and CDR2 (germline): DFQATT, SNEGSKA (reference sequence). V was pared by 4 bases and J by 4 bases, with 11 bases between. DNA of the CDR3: TGCAGTGCTACGGGGGATCGGTACAATGAGCAGTTCTTC. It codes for CSATGDRYNEQFF.

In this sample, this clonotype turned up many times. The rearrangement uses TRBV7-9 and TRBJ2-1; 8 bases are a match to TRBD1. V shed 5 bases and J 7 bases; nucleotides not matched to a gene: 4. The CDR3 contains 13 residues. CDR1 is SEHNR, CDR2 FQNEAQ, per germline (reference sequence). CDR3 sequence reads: CASSLDRGNEQFF. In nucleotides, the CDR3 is TGTGCCAGCAGCCTCGACAGGGGTAATGAGCAGTTCTTC.

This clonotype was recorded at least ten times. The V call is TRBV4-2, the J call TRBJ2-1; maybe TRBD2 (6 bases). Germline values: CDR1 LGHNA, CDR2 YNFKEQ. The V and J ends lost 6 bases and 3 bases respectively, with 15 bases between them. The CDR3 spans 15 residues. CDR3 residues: CASRGTADYYNEQFF. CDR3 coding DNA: TGTGCCAGCAGGGGAACTGCGGACTACTACAATGAGCAGTTCTTC.

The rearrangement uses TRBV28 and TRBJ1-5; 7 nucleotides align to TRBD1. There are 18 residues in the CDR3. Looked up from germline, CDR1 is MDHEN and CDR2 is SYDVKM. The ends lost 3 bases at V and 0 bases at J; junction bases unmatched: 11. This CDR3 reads CASSFDGTEIYSNQPQHF. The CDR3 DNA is TGTGCCAGCAGTTTTGATGGGACAGAAATATATAGCAATCAGCCCCAGCATTTT.

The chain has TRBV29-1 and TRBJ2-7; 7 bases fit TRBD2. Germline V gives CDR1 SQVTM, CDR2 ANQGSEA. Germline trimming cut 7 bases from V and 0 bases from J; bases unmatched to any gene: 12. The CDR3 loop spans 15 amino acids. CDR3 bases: TGCAGCGCAACTCTAGCGGTAAAGAGCTCCTACGAGCAGTACTTC. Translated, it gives CSATLAVKSSYEQYF.

DNA for the CDR3: TGCAGCGTTGAGGCGGGAGGGCCGGGTGAGACCCAGTACTTC. Translated: CSVEAGGPGETQYF. The chain carries TRBV29-1 and TRBJ2-5; TRBD2 matches 9 bases. V dropped 3 bases and J dropped 5; count of bases not matched to a gene: 7. Germline lookup yields CDR1 SQVTM and CDR2 ANQGSEA. The CDR3 is made up of 14 amino acids.

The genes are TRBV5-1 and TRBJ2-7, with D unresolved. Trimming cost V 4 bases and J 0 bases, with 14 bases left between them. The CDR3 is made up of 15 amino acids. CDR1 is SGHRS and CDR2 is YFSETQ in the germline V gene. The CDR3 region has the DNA TGCGCCAGCAGCCCGGACGGCCTCAGCTCCTACGAGCAGTACTTC. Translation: CASSPDGLSSYEQYF.

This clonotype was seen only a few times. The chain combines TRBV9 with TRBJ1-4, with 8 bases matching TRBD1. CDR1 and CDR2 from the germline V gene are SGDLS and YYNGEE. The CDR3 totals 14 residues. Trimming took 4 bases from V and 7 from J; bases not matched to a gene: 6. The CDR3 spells CASSRQGLSEKLFF. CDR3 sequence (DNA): TGTGCCAGCAGCAGACAGGGGTTGAGTGAAAAACTGTTTTTT.

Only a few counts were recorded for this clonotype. The CDR3 nucleotides read TGTGCCAGCAGCTCCCGCCCTCGGACTGAAGCTTTCTTT. Protein product: CASSSRPRTEAFF. V and J are TRBV7-6 and TRBJ1-1; D is unclear. The CDR3 consists of 13 residues. V was pared by 4 bases and J by 5 bases, with 11 bases between. Per germline, CDR1 SGHVS and CDR2 FNYEAQ.

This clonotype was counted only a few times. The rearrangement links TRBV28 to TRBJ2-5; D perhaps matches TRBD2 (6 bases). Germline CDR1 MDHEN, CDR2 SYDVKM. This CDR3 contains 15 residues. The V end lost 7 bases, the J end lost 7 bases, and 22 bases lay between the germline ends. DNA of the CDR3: TGTGCCAGCAAACCGCCGGGTAGCGGCGGTCCGACCCAGTACTTC. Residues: CASKPPGSGGPTQYF.